This T cell receptor (beta chain) was documented in a study of shared clonotypes between healthy human individuals. General study findings and limits: The sampled material consisted only of blood, and tissue repertoires are likely to differ. Naive subsets typically showed greater estimated richness than memory subsets.

The material for each subset, its genomic DNA, was split evenly across several immunoSEQ plates. Libraries were prepared by immunoSEQ multiplex PCR; TCRdb keeps only in-frame clonotypes and omits some of them. The data show over 1.5 million clones, 95% to 99% seen once. This CDR3 is 16 amino acids long. The junction had 8 bases not matched to a gene; V was cut back by 2 bases and J by 3 bases. Germline lookup yields CDR1 MNHNY and CDR2 SVGAGI (reference sequence). Points on this clone: Its matching antigen is unknown.

Splitting of CD4+ cells produced CD45RA+ naive and CD45RA-negative memory subsets. Material for sequencing was naive CD4+ T cells sorted from blood. Specified subset: CD45RA+ positively selected. This TCR was sampled from a man aged 25 to 40 in good health. The chain employs TRBV6-6 and TRBJ1-1, with 8 bases lining up with TRBD1. CDR3 nucleotide sequence: TGTGCCAGCAGTTACCCGACAGGGGCTATGGACACTGAAGCTTTCTTT. Translating it yields CASSYPTGAMDTEAFF.